The 16 T cell receptor beta chains below were found in one sample sequenced in a study of blood T cells in healthy people across ages. Primed by a sample-barcoded 5' primer and a J-beta primer mix, a second PCR proceeded for about 6 to 11 cycles. TCRdb re-analysed the 5' RACE reads in MiXCR, keeping a single row per CDR3 protein. Counted here are over 600,000 distinct CDR3 sequences, around 43% occurring once; the ten biggest clones make up approximately 29%. Input material: blood. The receptors were gathered from a man older than 75 in good health.

This chain links TRBV20-1 with TRBJ2-4; TRBD2 aligns across 7 bases. The J call may be in error: the DNA end matches TRBJ2-7 better. CDR1 and CDR2 from the germline V gene are DFQATT and SNEGSKA (reference sequence). The CDR3 consists of 15 residues. CDR3 region: CSALPGREPIYEQYF. The CDR3 DNA follows: TGCAGTGCTTTACCAGGGAGGGAACCAATCTACGAGCAGTACTTC.

The CDR3 protein is CSARPGDRGTDTQYF. The DNA of the CDR3 is TGCAGTGCTAGACCGGGAGACAGGGGCACAGATACGCAGTATTTT. The rearrangement links TRBV20-1 to TRBJ2-3; TRBD1 might be the D (7 bases). V gave up 2 bases and J gave up 1 base, with 13 bases separating them. Germline loops: CDR1 DFQATT, CDR2 SNEGSKA (reference sequence). The CDR3 runs to 15 residues.

This clonotype has a handful of counts. J is TRBJ1-2 and V is TRBV4-2, with 8 bases lining up with TRBD1. The CDR3 is 13 residues long. Trimming took 1 base from V and 8 from J; bases not matched to a gene: 3. Germline-derived CDR1 and CDR2 are LGHNA and YNFKEQ. The CDR3 DNA reads TGTGCCAGCAGCCAAGGGACAGGGTCGGGCTACACCTTC. It encodes CASSQGTGSGYTF.

This clonotype was observed many times. The chain has TRBV10-1 and TRBJ2-7, with TRBD2 as a possible D gene (6 bases). The CDR3 sequence is 15 residues long. Deletions cut 5 bases from V and 5 bases from J, with 19 bases between. Per the germline V gene, CDR1 is WNHNN and CDR2 is SYGVQD (reference sequence). CDR3 in amino acids: CASSPLGEEADEQYF. Here the CDR3 DNA reads TGCGCCAGCAGTCCTCTAGGGGAGGAGGCGGACGAGCAGTACTTC.

This chain joins TRBV19 and TRBJ2-3, with 9 bases fitting TRBD2. The V gene end was trimmed by 6 bases and the J gene end by 7 bases; junction bases not matched to a gene: 11. The CDR3 length is 15 residues. Germline V CDR1 and CDR2: LNHDA, SQIVND (reference sequence). The CDR3 protein is CASSTTSGGTNTQYF. In nucleotides, the CDR3 is TGTGCCAGTAGCACGACTAGCGGAGGCACCAATACGCAGTATTTT.

This clonotype was counted a few times. The chain is built from TRBV5-1 and TRBJ2-3, with TRBD2 identical over 8 bases. CDR3 length: 15 residues. Germline values: CDR1 SGHRS, CDR2 YFSETQ. J lost 4 bases, V lost 4 bases, and 8 bases had no gene match. CDR3 coding DNA: TGCGCCAGCAGCGAAGCGGGAGTAAGGGCAGATACGCAGTATTTT. It specifies CASSEAGVRADTQYF.

V is TRBV7-9 and J is TRBJ2-3; D ambiguous. Looked up from germline, CDR1 is SEHNR and CDR2 is FQNEAQ (reference sequence). V was clipped by 2 bases and J by 2 bases, with 8 bases between them. The CDR3 is 14 amino acids. This chain's CDR3 is CASSLTNPTDTQYF. As DNA, the CDR3 is TGTGCCAGCAGCTTAACTAACCCCACAGATACGCAGTATTTT. Full variable domain (outside the CDR3, taken from reference TRBV7-9 and TRBJ2-3): DTGVSQNPRHKITKRGQNVTFRCDPISEHNRLYWYRQTLGQGPEFLTYFQNEAQLEKSRLLSDRFSAERPKGSFSTLEIQRTEQGDSAMYLCASSLTNPTDTQYFGPGTRLTVL.

Only a few counts were recorded for this clonotype. The chain links TRBV7-9 to TRBJ1-4; the match to TRBD1 covers 8 bases. Trimming at V came to 1 base and at J to 7 bases, leaving 8 bases not matched to a gene. The CDR3 extends over 16 amino acids. Germline V gives CDR1 SEHNR, CDR2 FQNEAQ (reference sequence). The DNA of the CDR3 is TGTGCCAGCAGCTTAGTGGGGACAGGCAGGCCTGAAAAACTGTTTTTT. This translates into CASSLVGTGRPEKLFF.

This clonotype was observed a handful of times. The chain uses TRBV6-2 or TRBV6-3 and TRBJ2-7, with TRBD2 identical over 9 bases. The DNA end favors TRBJ2-5, so the J call may be wrong. Germline CDR1 MNHEY, CDR2 SVGEGT. The CDR3 runs 17 residues. The CDR3 DNA is TGTGCCAGCAGTTACTCCGCCCCGGGACTAGCACCCGAGACCCAGTACTTC. Protein: CASSYSAPGLAPETQYF.

The rearrangement joins TRBV20-1 to TRBJ2-2; 8 bases are a match to TRBD2. Germline-derived CDR1 and CDR2 are DFQATT and SNEGSKA (reference sequence). The ends lost 0 bases at V and 0 bases at J; junction bases unmatched: 9. CDR3 length: 18 amino acids. CDR3: CSARDPKRRGANTGELFF. The CDR3, as DNA: TGCAGTGCTAGAGACCCTAAGAGGCGGGGGGCGAACACCGGGGAGCTGTTTTTT.

This chain connects TRBV4-2 to TRBJ2-7, with TRBD2 matching over 7 bases. CDR3 size: 15 residues. CDR1 is LGHNA, CDR2 YNFKEQ, per germline. V shed 4 bases, J shed 4 bases, and the junction held 10 bases outside the gene matches. In DNA form, the CDR3 reads TGTGCCAGCAGCCGTTACGGGGGGATCCTATACGAGCAGTACTTC. It codes for CASSRYGGILYEQYF.

The rearrangement links TRBV12-5 to TRBJ2-3, with TRBD2 identical over 10 bases. Germline CDR1 and CDR2: LGHNT and FRNRAP. The CDR3 extends over 16 amino acids. V was clipped by 6 bases and J by 1 base; unmatched bases: 7. The CDR3 reads CASGPNLAGGTDTQYF. The CDR3 coding sequence is TGTGCTAGTGGCCCCAATCTAGCGGGGGGCACAGATACGCAGTATTTT. Variable domain in full (rest from reference TRBV12-5 and TRBJ2-3): DARVTQTPRHKVTEMGQEVTMRCQPILGHNTVFWYRQTMMQGLELLAYFRNRAPLDDSGMPKDRFSAEMPDATLATLKIQPSEPRDSAVYFCASGPNLAGGTDTQYFGPGTRLTVL.

This clonotype appeared a few times. J is TRBJ2-3 and V is TRBV7-2; maybe TRBD2 (7 bases). The CDR3 has 15 amino acids. Trimming pared 6 bases from V and 1 base from J, leaving 14 bases between. CDR1 is SGHTA and CDR2 is FQGNSA in the germline V gene. CDR3 loop: CASSGGGRGTDTQYF. The CDR3 DNA reads TGTGCCAGCAGTGGGGGGGGGCGAGGCACAGATACGCAGTATTTT.

The chain has TRBV6-2 or TRBV6-3 and TRBJ2-1; D may correspond to TRBD1 or TRBD2 (5 bases each). CDR3 length equals 18 residues. V dropped 6 bases and J dropped 9 bases, with 30 bases sitting between them. Germline V lookup: CDR1 MNHEY, CDR2 SVGEGT. CDR3 sequence reads: CASSDRPGPSRVAGEQFF. In nucleotides, the CDR3 is TGTGCCAGCAGCGACAGACCTGGCCCTAGCAGGGTGGCAGGTGAGCAGTTCTTC.

V is TRBV7-2 and J is TRBJ2-5; 13 positions agree with TRBD2. CDR1 and CDR2 (germline): SGHTA, FQGNSA. CDR3 length: 15 amino acids. The CDR3 coding sequence is TGTGCTGGCGCGAGGACTAGCGGGGGACCGGGGACCCAGTACTTC. It is translated as CAGARTSGGPGTQYF.

The V call is TRBV6-5, the J call TRBJ1-3; D not resolved. Trimming cost V 0 bases and J 1 base, with 7 bases left between them. Germline-derived CDR1 and CDR2 are MNHEY and SVGAGI. The CDR3 covers 15 residues. The DNA for the CDR3 is TGTGCCAGCAGTTACTCGGCGGTATCTGGAAACACCATATATTTT. It codes for CASSYSAVSGNTIYF.